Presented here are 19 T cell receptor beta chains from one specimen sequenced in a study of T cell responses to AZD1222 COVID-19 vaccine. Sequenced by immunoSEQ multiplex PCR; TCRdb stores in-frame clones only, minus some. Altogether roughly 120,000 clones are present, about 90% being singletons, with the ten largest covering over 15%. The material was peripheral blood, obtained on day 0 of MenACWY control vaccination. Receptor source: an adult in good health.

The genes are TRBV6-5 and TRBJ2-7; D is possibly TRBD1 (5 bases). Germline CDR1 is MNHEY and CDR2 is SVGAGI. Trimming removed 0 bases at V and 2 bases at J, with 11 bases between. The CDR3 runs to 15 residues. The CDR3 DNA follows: TGTGCCAGCAGTTACTCGAGTGCAGGGACCTACGAGCAGTACTTC. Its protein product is CASSYSSAGTYEQYF.

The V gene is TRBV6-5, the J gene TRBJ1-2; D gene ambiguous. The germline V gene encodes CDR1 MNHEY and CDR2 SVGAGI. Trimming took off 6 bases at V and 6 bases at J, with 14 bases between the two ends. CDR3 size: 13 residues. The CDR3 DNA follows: TGTGCCAGCAGCCTCAACATTGTGGATGGCTACACCTTC. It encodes CASSLNIVDGYTF.

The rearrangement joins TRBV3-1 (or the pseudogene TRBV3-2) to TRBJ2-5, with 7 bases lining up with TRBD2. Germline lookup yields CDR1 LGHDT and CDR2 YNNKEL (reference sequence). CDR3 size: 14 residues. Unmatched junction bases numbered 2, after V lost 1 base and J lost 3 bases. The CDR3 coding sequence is TGTGCCAGCAGCCAAGTCCGGGGGGAAGAGACCCAGTACTTC. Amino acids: CASSQVRGEETQYF.

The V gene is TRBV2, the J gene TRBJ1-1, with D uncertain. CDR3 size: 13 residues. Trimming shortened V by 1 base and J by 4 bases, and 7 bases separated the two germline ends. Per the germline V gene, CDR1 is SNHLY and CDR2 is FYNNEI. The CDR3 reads CASSEGVGTEAFF. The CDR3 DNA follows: TGTGCCAGCAGTGAAGGGGTAGGCACTGAAGCTTTCTTT.

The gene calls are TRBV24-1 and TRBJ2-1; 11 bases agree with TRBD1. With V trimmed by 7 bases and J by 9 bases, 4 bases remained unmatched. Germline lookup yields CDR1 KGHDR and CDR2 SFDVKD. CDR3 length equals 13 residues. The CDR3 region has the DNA TGTGCCACCAGGGGACAGGGGGAAGGTGAGCAGTTCTTC. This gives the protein CATRGQGEGEQFF.

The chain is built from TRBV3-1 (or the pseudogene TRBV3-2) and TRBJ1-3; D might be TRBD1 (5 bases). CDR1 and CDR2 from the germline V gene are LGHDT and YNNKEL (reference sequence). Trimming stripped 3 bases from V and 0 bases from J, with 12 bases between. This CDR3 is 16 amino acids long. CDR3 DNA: TGTGCCAGCAGCCAGGGCGTGGGGACCTCTGGAAACACCATATATTTT. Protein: CASSQGVGTSGNTIYF.

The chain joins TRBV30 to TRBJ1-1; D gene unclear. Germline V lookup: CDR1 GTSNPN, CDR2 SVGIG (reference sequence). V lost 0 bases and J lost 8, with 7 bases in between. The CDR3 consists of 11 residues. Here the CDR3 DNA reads TGTGCCTGGAGTGTACCCAGGGAAGCTTTCTTT. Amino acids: CAWSVPREAFF.

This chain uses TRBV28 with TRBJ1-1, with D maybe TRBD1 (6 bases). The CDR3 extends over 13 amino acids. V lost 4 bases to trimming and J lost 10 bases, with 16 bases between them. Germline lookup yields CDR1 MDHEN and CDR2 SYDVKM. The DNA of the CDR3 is TGTGCCAGCAGTTACCCTACAGGGAGTGGAGCTTTCTTT. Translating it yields CASSYPTGSGAFF.

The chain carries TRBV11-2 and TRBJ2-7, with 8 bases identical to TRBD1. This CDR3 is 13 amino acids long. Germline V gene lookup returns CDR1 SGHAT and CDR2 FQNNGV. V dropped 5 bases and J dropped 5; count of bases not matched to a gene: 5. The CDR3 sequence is CASSPDRAHEQYF. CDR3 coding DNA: TGTGCCAGCAGCCCGGACAGGGCCCACGAGCAGTACTTC.

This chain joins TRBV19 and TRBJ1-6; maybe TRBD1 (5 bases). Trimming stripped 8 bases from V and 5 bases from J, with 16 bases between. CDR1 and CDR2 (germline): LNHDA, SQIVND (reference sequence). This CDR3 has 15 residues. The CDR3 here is CASALAWGDNSPLHF. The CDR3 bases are TGTGCCAGTGCCTTGGCGTGGGGGGATAATTCACCCCTCCACTTT.

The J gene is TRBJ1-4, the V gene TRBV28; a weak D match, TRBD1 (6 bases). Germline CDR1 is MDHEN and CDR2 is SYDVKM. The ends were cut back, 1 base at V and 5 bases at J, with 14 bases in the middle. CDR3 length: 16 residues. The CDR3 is CASSLFSTGINEKLFF. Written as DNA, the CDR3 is TGTGCCAGCAGTTTATTTAGCACAGGGATAAATGAAAAACTGTTTTTT.

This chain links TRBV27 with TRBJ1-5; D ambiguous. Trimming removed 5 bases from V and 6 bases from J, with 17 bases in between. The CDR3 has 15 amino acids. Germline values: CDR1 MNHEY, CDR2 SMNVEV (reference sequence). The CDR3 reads CASSNYPDYSQPQHF. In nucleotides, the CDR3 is TGTGCCAGCAGTAATTATCCGGACTATTCTCAGCCCCAGCATTTT.

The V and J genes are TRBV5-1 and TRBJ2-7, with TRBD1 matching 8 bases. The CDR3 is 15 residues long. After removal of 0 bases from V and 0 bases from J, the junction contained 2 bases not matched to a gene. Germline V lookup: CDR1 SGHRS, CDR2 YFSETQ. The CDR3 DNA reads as TGCGCCAGCAGCTTGGGACAGGGGACCTCCTACGAGCAGTACTTC. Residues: CASSLGQGTSYEQYF.

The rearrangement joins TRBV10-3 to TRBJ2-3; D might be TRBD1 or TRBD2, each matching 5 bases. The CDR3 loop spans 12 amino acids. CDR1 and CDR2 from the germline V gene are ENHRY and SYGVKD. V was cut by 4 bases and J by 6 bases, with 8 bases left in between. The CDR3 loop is CAISVEGDTQYF. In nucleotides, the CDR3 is TGTGCCATCAGTGTTGAGGGGGATACGCAGTATTTT.

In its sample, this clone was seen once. The CDR3 loop reads CASSEYTPPDTQYF. Written as DNA, the CDR3 is TGTGCCAGCAGTGAATATACTCCCCCAGATACGCAGTATTTT. The chain combines TRBV25-1 with TRBJ2-3; D is undetermined. This CDR3 has 14 residues. Trimming removed 0 bases from V and 4 bases from J, with 8 bases in between. The germline gives CDR1 MGHDK, CDR2 SYGVNS.

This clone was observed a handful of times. In nucleotides, the CDR3 is TGTGCCAGCAGTGAACTGGGGTTCCCCTACAATGAGCAGTTCTTC. Amino acids: CASSELGFPYNEQFF. This chain uses TRBV2 with TRBJ2-1; D remains unclear. The CDR3 is 15 amino acids. V shed 2 bases and J shed 2 bases, with 10 bases lying between them. CDR1 is SNHLY, CDR2 FYNNEI, per germline.

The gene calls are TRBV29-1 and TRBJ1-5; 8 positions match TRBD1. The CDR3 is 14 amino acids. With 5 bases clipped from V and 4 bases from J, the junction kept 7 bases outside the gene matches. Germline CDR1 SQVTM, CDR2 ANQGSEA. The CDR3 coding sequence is TGCAGCGTTTGGGACAGGTCTACAAATCAGCCCCAGCATTTT. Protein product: CSVWDRSTNQPQHF.

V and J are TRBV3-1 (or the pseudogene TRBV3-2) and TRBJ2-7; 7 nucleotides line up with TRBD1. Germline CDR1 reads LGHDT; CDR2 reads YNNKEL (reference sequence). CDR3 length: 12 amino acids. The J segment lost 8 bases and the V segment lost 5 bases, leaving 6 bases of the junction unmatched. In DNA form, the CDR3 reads TGTGCCAGCAGCTCACAACAGGGGCAGCAGTACTTC. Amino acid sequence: CASSSQQGQQYF.

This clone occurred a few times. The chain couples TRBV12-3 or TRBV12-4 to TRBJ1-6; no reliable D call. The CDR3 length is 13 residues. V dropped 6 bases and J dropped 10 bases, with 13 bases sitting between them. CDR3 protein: CASSRGPTSPLHF. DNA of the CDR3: TGTGCCAGCAGCAGAGGACCGACATCACCCCTCCACTTT.